The rows below give T cell receptor beta chains drawn from one sample of a study of PD-1 blockade in classical Hodgkin lymphoma. Libraries were prepared by immunoSEQ multiplex PCR; TCRdb keeps only in-frame clonotypes and omits some of them. The table includes 3,300 or so clones, 84% detected once. Sequencing was carried out using CD4+ T cells from blood. Source of these receptors: a human donor with classical Hodgkin lymphoma. Both conserved end residues are part of each CDR3. Each record gives: CDR3 protein, CDR3 DNA, CDR3 length, V gene, D gene, clone size, J gene. A D gene is named only where the DNA matches it firmly. Size values are once, few and many counts, or a class for expanded clones, and some rows have none.

cdr3_aa: CASSLVAGGMDTQYF; cdr3_nt: TGTGCCAGCAGCTTGGTAGCGGGAGGTATGGATACGCAGTATTTT; cdr3_length: 15; v_call: TRBV5-4; d_call: TRBD2; clone_size: once; j_call: TRBJ2-3
cdr3_aa: CASSLGLAGQETQYF; cdr3_nt: TGCGCCAGCAGCCTAGGACTAGCGGGACAAGAGACCCAGTACTTC; cdr3_length: 15; v_call: TRBV5-1; d_call: TRBD2; clone_size: once; j_call: TRBJ2-5
cdr3_aa: CASSLTDRGETQYF; cdr3_nt: TGCGCCAGTAGCTTAACCGACAGGGGGGAGACCCAGTACTTC; cdr3_length: 14; v_call: TRBV5-1; d_call: TRBD1; clone_size: .; j_call: TRBJ2-5
cdr3_aa: CSVETGRGYNEQFF; cdr3_nt: TGCAGCGTTGAGACCGGGAGGGGTTACAATGAGCAGTTCTTC; cdr3_length: 14; v_call: TRBV29-1; d_call: TRBD2; clone_size: .; j_call: TRBJ2-1
cdr3_aa: CASTTTGFGTEAFF; cdr3_nt: TGTGCCAGCACCACGACAGGTTTTGGCACTGAAGCTTTCTTT; cdr3_length: 14; v_call: TRBV2; d_call: .; clone_size: few; j_call: TRBJ1-1
cdr3_aa: CASSGGSRGLQPQHF; cdr3_nt: TGTGCCAGCAGTGGAGGCAGCAGGGGCCTGCAGCCCCAGCATTTT; cdr3_length: 15; v_call: TRBV2; d_call: .; clone_size: .; j_call: TRBJ1-5
cdr3_aa: CASGTGSTEAFF; cdr3_nt: TGTGCCAGCGGCACAGGGAGTACTGAAGCTTTCTTT; cdr3_length: 12; v_call: TRBV28; d_call: .; clone_size: .; j_call: TRBJ1-1
cdr3_aa: CASSGDRGNTGELFF; cdr3_nt: TGTGCCAGCAGCGGGGACAGGGGTAACACCGGGGAGCTGTTTTTT; cdr3_length: 15; v_call: TRBV5-5; d_call: TRBD1; clone_size: .; j_call: TRBJ2-2
cdr3_aa: CASSDAILAARNEQYF; cdr3_nt: TGTGCCAGCAGTGACGCAATTCTAGCGGCCCGGAACGAGCAGTACTTC; cdr3_length: 16; v_call: TRBV6-1; d_call: TRBD2; clone_size: .; j_call: TRBJ2-7
cdr3_aa: CASSSAGTGTYEQYF; cdr3_nt: TGTGCCAGCAGTTCAGCCGGGACAGGAACCTACGAGCAGTACTTC; cdr3_length: 15; v_call: TRBV11-1; d_call: TRBD1; clone_size: .; j_call: TRBJ2-7
cdr3_aa: CASRPVAGVGEETQYF; cdr3_nt: TGTGCCAGCAGACCCGTAGCGGGAGTAGGGGAAGAGACCCAGTACTTC; cdr3_length: 16; v_call: TRBV7-2; d_call: TRBD2; clone_size: .; j_call: TRBJ2-5
cdr3_aa: CASSPLTGNTIYF; cdr3_nt: TGTGCCAGCAGTCCCTTAACTGGAAACACCATATATTTT; cdr3_length: 13; v_call: TRBV6-5; d_call: .; clone_size: .; j_call: TRBJ1-3
cdr3_aa: CASSPGTTNEQFF; cdr3_nt: TGTGCCAGCAGCCCCGGGACTACCAATGAGCAGTTCTTC; cdr3_length: 13; v_call: TRBV7-2; d_call: TRBD2; clone_size: .; j_call: TRBJ2-1
cdr3_aa: CASSGLGDSYQETQYF; cdr3_nt: TGTGCCAGCAGTGGGCTAGGAGACTCCTACCAAGAGACCCAGTACTTC; cdr3_length: 16; v_call: TRBV2; d_call: .; clone_size: .; j_call: TRBJ2-5
cdr3_aa: CASSPVIYEQYF; cdr3_nt: TGTGCCAGCAGCCCCGTGATTTACGAGCAGTACTTC; cdr3_length: 12; v_call: TRBV7-6; d_call: .; clone_size: .; j_call: TRBJ2-7
cdr3_aa: CASTQGGGKLFF; cdr3_nt: TGTGCCAGCACCCAAGGCGGGGGGAAACTGTTTTTT; cdr3_length: 12; v_call: TRBV28; d_call: .; clone_size: once; j_call: TRBJ1-4
cdr3_aa: CASSLTGGIVQGYTF; cdr3_nt: TGTGCCAGCAGCTTGACAGGGGGGATCGTACAGGGCTACACCTTC; cdr3_length: 15; v_call: TRBV5-4; d_call: TRBD1; clone_size: .; j_call: TRBJ1-2
cdr3_aa: CASSYSKYRGTEAFF; cdr3_nt: TGTGCCAGCAGTTACTCCAAATACAGGGGTACTGAAGCTTTCTTT; cdr3_length: 15; v_call: TRBV6-5; d_call: TRBD1; clone_size: .; j_call: TRBJ1-1
cdr3_aa: CAWKGLGETRYF; cdr3_nt: TGTGCCTGGAAAGGACTAGGGGAGACCCGGTACTTC; cdr3_length: 12; v_call: TRBV30; d_call: TRBD2; clone_size: .; j_call: TRBJ2-5
cdr3_aa: CASSLGHVGGNTIYF; cdr3_nt: TGTGCCAGCAGCTTAGGGCATGTAGGCGGGAACACCATATATTTT; cdr3_length: 15; v_call: TRBV13; d_call: .; clone_size: once; j_call: TRBJ1-3
cdr3_aa: CASRRVGGDTEAFF; cdr3_nt: TGCGCCAGCAGAAGAGTGGGTGGGGACACTGAAGCTTTCTTT; cdr3_length: 14; v_call: TRBV5-1; d_call: .; clone_size: .; j_call: TRBJ1-1
cdr3_aa: CASSLWGPGELFF; cdr3_nt: TGCGCCAGCAGCTTGTGGGGGCCCGGGGAGCTGTTTTTT; cdr3_length: 13; v_call: TRBV5-1; d_call: .; clone_size: few; j_call: TRBJ2-2
cdr3_aa: CASRIGPNGELFF; cdr3_nt: TGTGCCAGCAGGATAGGACCAAACGGGGAGCTGTTTTTT; cdr3_length: 13; v_call: TRBV2; d_call: .; clone_size: few; j_call: TRBJ2-2
cdr3_aa: CASLLGPGHLSGNTIYF; cdr3_nt: TGTGCCAGCCTATTAGGTCCGGGACACCTCTCTGGAAACACCATATATTTT; cdr3_length: 17; v_call: TRBV2; d_call: .; clone_size: .; j_call: TRBJ1-3
cdr3_aa: CASSLLAGVDEQFF; cdr3_nt: TGTGCCAGCTCACTCCTGGCGGGAGTGGATGAGCAGTTCTTC; cdr3_length: 14; v_call: TRBV18; d_call: TRBD2; clone_size: once; j_call: TRBJ2-1
cdr3_aa: CASSADRGTDTQYF; cdr3_nt: TGTGCCAGCAGTGCGGACCGGGGCACAGATACGCAGTATTTT; cdr3_length: 14; v_call: TRBV2; d_call: .; clone_size: few; j_call: TRBJ2-3
cdr3_aa: CASGTSNQPQHF; cdr3_nt: TGTGCCAGCGGGACAAGCAATCAGCCCCAGCATTTT; cdr3_length: 12; v_call: TRBV9; d_call: .; clone_size: .; j_call: TRBJ1-5
cdr3_aa: CASSWGQTNQPQHF; cdr3_nt: TGTGCCAGCAGTTGGGGACAGACTAATCAGCCCCAGCATTTT; cdr3_length: 14; v_call: TRBV2; d_call: TRBD1; clone_size: .; j_call: TRBJ1-5
cdr3_aa: CASSLAAGEDEQFF; cdr3_nt: TGCGCCAGCAGCTTGGCTGCGGGAGAGGATGAGCAGTTCTTC; cdr3_length: 14; v_call: TRBV5-1; d_call: TRBD2; clone_size: .; j_call: TRBJ2-1
cdr3_aa: CASRAGTGGSPGYGYTF; cdr3_nt: TGCGCCAGCAGGGCCGGGACAGGGGGCTCGCCAGGCTATGGCTACACCTTC; cdr3_length: 17; v_call: TRBV23-1; d_call: TRBD1; clone_size: .; j_call: TRBJ1-2
cdr3_aa: CASSLVLGGGRGVEQYF; cdr3_nt: TGTGCCAGCAGCTTGGTGTTAGGCGGCGGCAGGGGGGTCGAGCAGTACTTC; cdr3_length: 17; v_call: TRBV5-6; d_call: .; clone_size: .; j_call: TRBJ2-7
cdr3_aa: CASLRGADTEAFF; cdr3_nt: TGTGCCAGCCTCCGGGGCGCGGACACTGAAGCTTTCTTT; cdr3_length: 13; v_call: TRBV18; d_call: .; clone_size: .; j_call: TRBJ1-1
cdr3_aa: CASRIHETGELFF; cdr3_nt: TGTGCCAGCAGGATACATGAGACCGGGGAGCTGTTTTTT; cdr3_length: 13; v_call: TRBV28; d_call: .; clone_size: .; j_call: TRBJ2-2
cdr3_aa: CASSEREMHYGYTF; cdr3_nt: TGTGCCAGCAGTGAAAGGGAGATGCACTATGGCTACACCTTC; cdr3_length: 14; v_call: TRBV6-1; d_call: .; clone_size: few; j_call: TRBJ1-2
cdr3_aa: CASSSTGGRIDEQFF; cdr3_nt: TGTGCCAGCAGTTCGACTGGCGGGAGGATTGATGAGCAGTTCTTC; cdr3_length: 15; v_call: TRBV5-4; d_call: TRBD2; clone_size: .; j_call: TRBJ2-1
cdr3_aa: CATVSGGSESGYTF; cdr3_nt: TGTGCCACCGTTTCAGGGGGCAGCGAGTCGGGCTACACCTTC; cdr3_length: 14; v_call: TRBV28; d_call: TRBD1; clone_size: .; j_call: TRBJ1-2
cdr3_aa: CASSPLRGSSTEAFF; cdr3_nt: TGTGCCAGCTCACCACTCAGGGGGAGCAGCACTGAAGCTTTCTTT; cdr3_length: 15; v_call: TRBV18; d_call: TRBD1; clone_size: .; j_call: TRBJ1-1
cdr3_aa: CAWSVNSWNEQFF; cdr3_nt: TGTGCCTGGAGTGTCAACTCATGGAATGAGCAGTTCTTC; cdr3_length: 13; v_call: TRBV30; d_call: .; clone_size: .; j_call: TRBJ2-1
cdr3_aa: CASNEVLLTDTQYF; cdr3_nt: TGTGCCAGCAACGAGGTCCTCCTCACAGATACGCAGTATTTT; cdr3_length: 14; v_call: TRBV5-8; d_call: .; clone_size: once; j_call: TRBJ2-3
cdr3_aa: CASGGLTGAGYTF; cdr3_nt: TGTGCTAGTGGCGGCCTGACAGGGGCTGGCTACACCTTC; cdr3_length: 13; v_call: TRBV12-5; d_call: TRBD1; clone_size: .; j_call: TRBJ1-2
cdr3_aa: CASSQVGVPPATNEKLFF; cdr3_nt: TGCGCCAGCAGCCAAGTAGGGGTACCCCCTGCAACTAATGAAAAACTGTTTTTT; cdr3_length: 18; v_call: TRBV4-1; d_call: .; clone_size: .; j_call: TRBJ1-4
cdr3_aa: CASAGHDPYEQYF; cdr3_nt: TGTGCCAGCGCGGGACACGACCCCTACGAGCAGTACTTC; cdr3_length: 13; v_call: TRBV11-3; d_call: .; clone_size: few; j_call: TRBJ2-7
cdr3_aa: CASSAMWNEQFF; cdr3_nt: TGTGCCAGCAGTGCAATGTGGAATGAGCAGTTCTTC; cdr3_length: 12; v_call: TRBV6-1; d_call: .; clone_size: .; j_call: TRBJ2-1
cdr3_aa: CASSDQQGDEKLFF; cdr3_nt: TGTGCCAGCAGCGATCAACAGGGGGATGAAAAACTGTTTTTT; cdr3_length: 14; v_call: TRBV6-1; d_call: TRBD1; clone_size: .; j_call: TRBJ1-4
cdr3_aa: CASSEDRGREETQYF; cdr3_nt: TGTGCCAGCAGTGAAGACAGGGGGCGTGAAGAGACCCAGTACTTC; cdr3_length: 15; v_call: TRBV2; d_call: TRBD1; clone_size: .; j_call: TRBJ2-5
cdr3_aa: CAWSAGTSPSTDTQYF; cdr3_nt: TGTGCCTGGAGTGCCGGGACTTCTCCTAGCACAGATACGCAGTATTTT; cdr3_length: 16; v_call: TRBV30; d_call: .; clone_size: .; j_call: TRBJ2-3
cdr3_aa: CASSPISRTSGSFEQYF; cdr3_nt: TGTGCCAGCAGCCCTATCTCACGGACTAGCGGGAGTTTCGAGCAGTACTTC; cdr3_length: 17; v_call: TRBV7-2; d_call: TRBD2; clone_size: .; j_call: TRBJ2-7
cdr3_aa: CSVDGPWGTGTEAFF; cdr3_nt: TGCAGCGTTGATGGCCCCTGGGGAACGGGCACTGAAGCTTTCTTT; cdr3_length: 15; v_call: TRBV29-1; d_call: .; clone_size: .; j_call: TRBJ1-1
cdr3_aa: CASSALDGGTDTQYF; cdr3_nt: TGTGCCAGCAGTGCACTGGACGGAGGCACAGATACGCAGTATTTT; cdr3_length: 15; v_call: TRBV2; d_call: .; clone_size: .; j_call: TRBJ2-3
cdr3_aa: CASSFRTGRLAVNTGELFF; cdr3_nt: TGCGCCAGCAGCTTCCGGACAGGGAGGCTAGCGGTGAACACCGGGGAGCTGTTTTTT; cdr3_length: 19; v_call: TRBV5-1; d_call: .; clone_size: .; j_call: TRBJ2-2
cdr3_aa: CASKGEIAGRGSYNEQFF; cdr3_nt: TGTGCCAGTAAAGGTGAGATAGCGGGAAGAGGGTCCTACAATGAGCAGTTCTTC; cdr3_length: 18; v_call: TRBV19; d_call: TRBD2; clone_size: once; j_call: TRBJ2-1
cdr3_aa: CASSGGPSYEQYF; cdr3_nt: TGTGCCAGTAGTGGGGGCCCGTCCTACGAGCAGTACTTC; cdr3_length: 13; v_call: TRBV19; d_call: .; clone_size: .; j_call: TRBJ2-7
cdr3_aa: CASSPRADKNQPQHF; cdr3_nt: TGTGCCAGCTCACCACGGGCGGACAAGAATCAGCCCCAGCATTTT; cdr3_length: 15; v_call: TRBV18; d_call: .; clone_size: .; j_call: TRBJ1-5
cdr3_aa: CASSDLVRGGSPLHF; cdr3_nt: TGTGCCAGCAGTGACTTAGTAAGGGGAGGCTCACCCCTCCACTTT; cdr3_length: 15; v_call: TRBV6-1; d_call: .; clone_size: .; j_call: TRBJ1-6
cdr3_aa: CASSLNTGGPETQYF; cdr3_nt: TGCGCCAGCAGCTTGAACACCGGAGGTCCGGAGACCCAGTACTTC; cdr3_length: 15; v_call: TRBV5-1; d_call: .; clone_size: .; j_call: TRBJ2-5
cdr3_aa: CASSSPGTYSPLHF; cdr3_nt: TGTGCCAGCAGTAGTCCCGGGACTTATTCACCCCTCCACTTT; cdr3_length: 14; v_call: TRBV5-4; d_call: .; clone_size: .; j_call: TRBJ1-6
cdr3_aa: CASSTGPYTEAFF; cdr3_nt: TGTGCCAGCAGTACCGGGCCCTACACTGAAGCTTTCTTT; cdr3_length: 13; v_call: TRBV7-9; d_call: .; clone_size: .; j_call: TRBJ1-1
cdr3_aa: CASSSIKSTEAFF; cdr3_nt: TGCGCCAGCAGCTCTATTAAGAGCACTGAAGCTTTCTTT; cdr3_length: 13; v_call: TRBV4-1; d_call: .; clone_size: .; j_call: TRBJ1-1
cdr3_aa: CASSQIFGGVDEQYF; cdr3_nt: TGTGCCAGCTCACAGATCTTCGGGGGGGTAGACGAGCAGTACTTC; cdr3_length: 15; v_call: TRBV18; d_call: TRBD2; clone_size: .; j_call: TRBJ2-7
cdr3_aa: CASSDRDSGNTIYF; cdr3_nt: TGTGCCAGCAGTGACAGGGACTCTGGAAACACCATATATTTT; cdr3_length: 14; v_call: TRBV2; d_call: .; clone_size: .; j_call: TRBJ1-3